This T cell receptor (beta chain) was sequenced during a study of CD8 T cells in ankylosing spondylitis. As the method for making TCR beta libraries, quantitative 5'-RACE with molecular barcodes was used. TCRdb passed the 5' RACE reads through MiXCR, listing each CDR3 protein once. The table lists around 250,000 distinct CDR3 sequences, around 10% of them singletons. Trimming removed 0 bases from V and 0 bases from J; junction bases left unmatched: 4. Germline V lookup: CDR1 DFQATT, CDR2 SNEGSKA (reference sequence). The CDR3 has 15 amino acids. This clonotype appeared a few times. The antigen is not known. Study results and limitations: Significant enrichment of disease-linked clones was reported in matched ankylosing spondylitis synovial fluid. Among TCR beta sequences, a motif of several highly homologous variants appeared characteristic of ankylosing spondylitis blood. Relatively rare in peripheral blood, disease-linked clones were also CD8+.

The receptor's source is a male donor with ankylosing spondylitis or in good health (not recorded which). The rearrangement uses TRBV20-1 and TRBJ2-7; the match to TRBD2 covers 8 bases. Sequenced input: blood, either unsorted or a sorted T cell fraction (not recorded which). The CDR3 reads CSARDGLAGSYEQYF. The CDR3 DNA sequence: TGCAGTGCTAGAGATGGGCTAGCGGGCTCCTACGAGCAGTACTTC.